A selection of T cell receptor beta chains follows, all from one sample in a study of post-analysis software for immune sequencing data. TCRdb re-derived calls from the PCR reads in MiXCR, one entry per CDR3 protein. The sample carries about 570,000 distinct CDR3 sequences, less than 40% recorded once. Sequences were obtained from blood. The receptors derive from a girl aged 2 to 17 with multiple sclerosis. Both conserved end residues are part of each CDR3. The D gene is left open where the match is weak. Clone sizes are given selectively: once, few, many, or a class where the clone is expanded.

TGTGCCAGCGGTTTATTGGGGACCTCCTACAATGAGCAGTTCTTC,CASGLLGTSYNEQFF,TRBV7-3,TRBJ2-1,NA,15,NA
TGTGCCAGCAGTTTACAGGGGGCCAACAATGAGCAGTACTTC,CASSLQGANNEQYF,TRBV6-6,TRBJ2-7,TRBD1,14,NA
TGTGCCAGCAGCATCCGGACAGGAGGATTCACAGATACGCAGTATTTT,CASSIRTGGFTDTQYF,TRBV9,TRBJ2-3,TRBD1,16,NA
TGTGCCAGCAGCGTAGTAGATGTATACAATGAGCAGTTCTTC,CASSVVDVYNEQFF,TRBV9,TRBJ2-1,NA,14,few
TGCAGTGCTAGACGGGACATAATCTACGAGCAGTACTTC,CSARRDIIYEQYF,TRBV20-1,TRBJ2-7,NA,13,NA
TGTGCCAGCACCTTGGCTGGGGCCAACGTCCTGACTTTC,CASTLAGANVLTF,TRBV7-3,TRBJ2-6,NA,13,many
TGCGCCAGCAGCCAAGAACTGCCGCACCGGGACGAGCAGTTCTTC,CASSQELPHRDEQFF,TRBV4-1,TRBJ2-1,NA,15,few
TGTGCCAGCAGCAGGGCCCTCTCCTACGAGCAGTACTTC,CASSRALSYEQYF,TRBV5-6,TRBJ2-7,NA,13,NA
TGCGCCAGCAGCTTACAGGGGGTGAGCTCCTACAATGAGCAGTTCTTC,CASSLQGVSSYNEQFF,TRBV5-1,TRBJ2-1,TRBD1,16,many
TGTGCCAGCAGTTTTCCAAGGGGGGGACAGTTCTTC,CASSFPRGGQFF,TRBV27,TRBJ2-1,NA,12,NA
TGCGCCAGCAGCTCGATCGGGACAGCAGATTCACCCCTCCACTTT,CASSSIGTADSPLHF,TRBV5-1,TRBJ1-6,TRBD1,15,few
TGTGCCATCAGTGGTGCAAAGGCAGAGACCCAGTACTTC,CAISGAKAETQYF,TRBV10-3,TRBJ2-5,NA,13,few
TGCAGTGCTAGAGGGGTAGGGGGTATCTCCTACAATGAGCAGTTCTTC,CSARGVGGISYNEQFF,TRBV20-1,TRBJ2-1,NA,16,few
TGTGCCAGCTTTCCAGGGTTTAGCACTGAAGCTTTCTTT,CASFPGFSTEAFF,TRBV12-3/TRBV12-4,TRBJ1-1,NA,13,NA
TGCAGCGCCGAGTCCAGGGGGCTTAAGACCCAGTACTTC,CSAESRGLKTQYF,TRBV29-1,TRBJ2-5,TRBD1,13,few
TGTGCCAGCAGTTGGGGACTAGCGGGGCATGAGCAGTTCTTC,CASSWGLAGHEQFF,TRBV27,TRBJ2-1,TRBD2,14,NA
TGTGCCAGCAGTTACTCACTAGCATCGGAGACCCAGTACTTC,CASSYSLASETQYF,TRBV6-5,TRBJ2-5,NA,14,NA
TGTGCCAGCAGCGCCCGAACTGGGGCCAACGTCCTGACTTTC,CASSARTGANVLTF,TRBV9,TRBJ2-6,NA,14,NA
TGCAGCGTCCGGACTAGCCTGTACGAGCAGTACTTC,CSVRTSLYEQYF,TRBV29-1,TRBJ2-7,TRBD2,12,many
TGCAGTGCCCCGGGACAGGGCGCATCGGATTCACCCCTCCACTTT,CSAPGQGASDSPLHF,TRBV20-1,TRBJ1-6,TRBD1,15,few
TGTGCCAGCAGTCTAGGGGTCCAAGAGACCCAGTACTTC,CASSLGVQETQYF,TRBV6-1,TRBJ2-5,NA,13,many
TGTGCCAGCAGCTTATTTACCCAACCAGATACGCAGTATTTT,CASSLFTQPDTQYF,TRBV7-2,TRBJ2-3,NA,14,NA
TGTGCCACCGCAGGTCCATCCTACGAGCAGTACTTC,CATAGPSYEQYF,TRBV3-1,TRBJ2-7,NA,12,few
TGCAGTGCTCCTCGGGGGGGAGGACAAGAGACCCAGTACTTC,CSAPRGGGQETQYF,TRBV20-1,TRBJ2-5,TRBD2,14,NA
TGCGCCAGCAGCGAGGACCCCCCGTACTCCTACGAGCAGTACTTC,CASSEDPPYSYEQYF,TRBV5-1,TRBJ2-7,NA,15,few
TGCAGTGCTAGTGATCAATCGGAAAACATTCAGTACTTC,CSASDQSENIQYF,TRBV20-1,TRBJ2-4,NA,13,NA
TGTGCCAGCAGCCCGGTCAGCGGGGGCGTATACAATGGGCAGTTCTTC,CASSPVSGGVYNGQFF,TRBV3-1,TRBJ2-1,TRBD2,16,NA
TGCGCCAGCAGCCCGTCAGGGGCTGGTCAGCCCCAGCATTTT,CASSPSGAGQPQHF,TRBV5-1,TRBJ1-5,NA,14,few
TGTGCCAGCGGCGTAGGGGTCTCGGGGGGAGACAATGAGCAGTTCTTC,CASGVGVSGGDNEQFF,TRBV9,TRBJ2-1,TRBD2,16,NA
TGTGCCAGCAGCTTCACAGGGGGGGGCAATCAGCCCCAGCATTTT,CASSFTGGGNQPQHF,TRBV9,TRBJ1-5,TRBD1,15,once
TGCAGCGTTGCTGGGGCAGGGCAAGCCTACGAGCAGTACTTC,CSVAGAGQAYEQYF,TRBV29-1,TRBJ2-7,NA,14,many
TGCGCCAGCAGCTTATATTGGGCGTCCTACGAGCAGTACTTC,CASSLYWASYEQYF,TRBV5-1,TRBJ2-7,NA,14,few
TGTGCCAGCAGCCTCGTGTCTCCCAATGAGCAGTTCTTC,CASSLVSPNEQFF,TRBV28,TRBJ2-1,NA,13,few
TGTGCCAGCAGCCGGTCTCCGGGACAGACCACAGATACGCAGTATTTT,CASSRSPGQTTDTQYF,TRBV6-2/TRBV6-3,TRBJ2-3,TRBD1,16,few
TGTGCCAGCAGTGGGCGACAGGGGTGGACTAATGAAAAACTGTTTTTT,CASSGRQGWTNEKLFF,TRBV6-1,TRBJ1-4,TRBD1,16,NA
TGCGCCAGCAGATTGGACAGGGGGGAGAACACTGAAGCTTTCTTT,CASRLDRGENTEAFF,TRBV5-1,TRBJ1-1,TRBD1,15,NA
TGTGCCACCAGCAGGACAGTACAAGAGACCCAGTACTTC,CATSRTVQETQYF,TRBV15,TRBJ2-5,NA,13,NA
TGTGCCAGCAGTTTTAGGACAAATTTTGCCGGGGCCAACGTCCTGACTTTC,CASSFRTNFAGANVLTF,TRBV12-3/TRBV12-4,TRBJ2-6,NA,17,few
TGCAGCGTTACGCACGGCCGGGGGCTGCTGAACACTGAAGCTTTCTTT,CSVTHGRGLLNTEAFF,TRBV29-1,TRBJ1-1,NA,16,NA
TGCAGTGCTAGAGATGGGGGGAGGACTAGCGGCCGCTACGAGCAGTACTTC,CSARDGGRTSGRYEQYF,TRBV20-1,TRBJ2-7,TRBD2,17,NA
TGTGCCAGCAGCTTAGCGCCTAGCGGGGGGACAGATACGCAGTATTTT,CASSLAPSGGTDTQYF,TRBV12-3/TRBV12-4,TRBJ2-3,TRBD2,16,many
TGTGCCAGCAGCCCCGGGACTAGCGGGGGGCTAGAGCAGTACTTC,CASSPGTSGGLEQYF,TRBV4-2,TRBJ2-7,TRBD2,15,few
TGTGCCACCAGTGTCGCAGGGGCTGGGGAGACCCAGTACTTC,CATSVAGAGETQYF,TRBV24-1,TRBJ2-5,NA,14,few
TGTGCCAGCAGCCCGGGGAGGGCCTCCTACGAGCAGTACTTC,CASSPGRASYEQYF,TRBV3-1,TRBJ2-7,TRBD2,14,few
TGCAGCGTGAGACCGGGACTAGCGGGCCCGCAGTATTTT,CSVRPGLAGPQYF,TRBV29-1,TRBJ2-3,TRBD2,13,NA
TGTGCCAGCAGCTCAGCTTTCAGGCACCCCGGGGAAGCTTTCTTT,CASSSAFRHPGEAFF,TRBV5-5,TRBJ1-1,NA,15,few
TGTGCCAGTGGAGACAGGGCCCACAATCAGCCCCAGCATTTT,CASGDRAHNQPQHF,TRBV19,TRBJ1-5,TRBD1,14,NA